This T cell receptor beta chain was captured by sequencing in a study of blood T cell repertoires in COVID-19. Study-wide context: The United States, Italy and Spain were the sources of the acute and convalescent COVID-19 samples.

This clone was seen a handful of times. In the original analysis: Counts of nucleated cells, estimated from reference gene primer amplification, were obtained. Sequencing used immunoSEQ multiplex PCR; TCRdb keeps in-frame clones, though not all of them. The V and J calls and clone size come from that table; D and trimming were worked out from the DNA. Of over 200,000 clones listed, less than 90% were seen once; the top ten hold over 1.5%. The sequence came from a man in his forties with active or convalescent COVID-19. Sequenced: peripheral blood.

CDR3: CASSLLAPAARGNTIYF. As DNA, the CDR3 is TGTGCCAGCAGTTTATTAGCCCCCGCAGCCAGAGGAAACACCATATATTTT. The V call is TRBV28, the J call TRBJ1-3, with no clear D. V shed 1 base and J shed 4 bases, with 17 bases lying between them. The CDR3 contains 17 residues. Germline assignment: CDR1 MDHEN and CDR2 SYDVKM.